The 20 T cell receptor beta chains below were found in one sample sequenced in a study of blood T cells in healthy people across ages (dated by TCRdb to about 2015). The library was built by means of 5' RACE. The sequencing machine was an Illumina HiSeq 2500. A second PCR of roughly 6 to 11 cycles was run with a J-beta primer mix and a sample-barcoded 5' primer. TCRdb took the public reads, trimmed them with fastp at Q25, ran MiXCR for clone calling and kept in-frame beta chains. Every CDR3 protein is listed once, alongside the most common genes and DNA of its rows. The sample includes hundreds of thousands of distinct CDR3 sequences, with roughly three fifths observed a single time. About a quarter of the sample rests with the top ten. Sequenced: blood. The receptors shown here come from a man aged 35 to 55 in good health.

The genes are TRBV24-1 and TRBJ2-5; tentatively, D is TRBD2 (6 bases). V lost 5 bases and J 5 bases, leaving 17 bases between the germline ends. This CDR3 has 15 amino acids. Germline values: CDR1 KGHDR, CDR2 SFDVKD. The CDR3 protein is CATSVGTLLTETQYF. The CDR3 nucleotides read TGTGCCACCAGTGTTGGGACTTTATTAACCGAGACCCAGTACTTC.

The chain has TRBV12-3 or TRBV12-4 and TRBJ2-7; perhaps TRBD2 as D (5 bases). Deletions cut 6 bases from V and 7 bases from J, with 16 bases between. CDR3 length: 13 amino acids. CDR3 protein: CASSRTEVGEQYF. DNA of the CDR3: TGTGCCAGCAGCCGGACGGAGGTTGGTGAGCAGTACTTC.

This clonotype was seen just once. The chain recombines TRBV15 with TRBJ2-5; tentative D call: TRBD2 (6 bases). This CDR3 contains 13 residues. Trimming cost V 5 bases and J 2 bases, with 9 bases left between them. Looked up from germline, CDR1 is LNHNV and CDR2 is YYDKDF (reference sequence). The CDR3 region is CATSLAGQETQYF. CDR3 nucleotide sequence: TGTGCCACCAGCCTCGCGGGACAAGAGACCCAGTACTTC. Using reference TRBV15 and TRBJ2-5 for the parts outside the CDR3, the full variable domain is DAMVIQNPRYQVTQFGKPVTLSCSQTLNHNVMYWYQQKSSQAPKLLFHYYDKDFNNEADTPDNFQSRRPNTSFCFLDIRSPGLGDTAMYLCATSLAGQETQYFGPGTRLLVL.

The chain's CDR3 is CASSVSRQLSADTQYF. The DNA of the CDR3 is TGTGCCAGCAGCGTCAGCCGTCAGCTGTCGGCAGATACGCAGTATTTT. The chain carries TRBV9 and TRBJ2-3, with D unclear. The germline CDR1 and CDR2 sequences are SGDLS and YYNGEE. The length of the CDR3 is 16 residues. V lost 2 bases, J lost 4 bases, and 17 bases lay in between.

This chain joins TRBV7-9 and TRBJ1-2; 7 bases fit TRBD1. V dropped 1 base and J dropped 0; count of bases not matched to a gene: 5. This CDR3 is 16 amino acids long. Germline values: CDR1 SEHNR, CDR2 FQNEAQ (reference sequence). The CDR3 reads CASSLGQGIANYGYTF. The CDR3 DNA reads as TGTGCCAGCAGCTTAGGACAGGGAATAGCTAACTATGGCTACACCTTC.

The rearrangement uses TRBV6-5 and TRBJ1-2; D is perhaps TRBD1 (6 bases). Deletions cut 6 bases from V and 7 bases from J, with 15 bases between. Germline assignment: CDR1 MNHEY and CDR2 SVGAGI. This CDR3 contains 13 residues. The CDR3 DNA reads TGTGCCAGCAGAACTCTACAGGGAGGTGGCTACACCTTC. Its protein is CASRTLQGGGYTF.

This clonotype turned up a few times. V gene TRBV29-1 combines with J gene TRBJ1-6; TRBD1 matches at 9 bases. The V segment lost 6 bases and the J segment 6 bases; nucleotides outside the gene matches: 3. Per the germline V gene, CDR1 is SQVTM and CDR2 is ANQGSEA. The CDR3 loop spans 13 amino acids. In DNA form, the CDR3 reads TGCAGCGTCACGACAGGGGGTAATTCACCCCTCCACTTT. Its protein product is CSVTTGGNSPLHF.

This clonotype was recorded once. This chain links TRBV7-8 with TRBJ1-2; 9 nucleotides agree with TRBD1. Germline-derived CDR1 and CDR2 are SGHVS and FQNEAQ. The CDR3 has 16 residues. The V segment lost 5 bases and the J segment 6 bases; nucleotides outside the gene matches: 13. CDR3 nucleotides: TGTGCCAGCAGCCCCCACCGTATGGACAGGGGACATGGCTACACCTTC. It yields the protein CASSPHRMDRGHGYTF.

The sample holds a few counts of this clonotype. The chain carries TRBV20-1 and TRBJ2-7; 7 bases fit TRBD1. J gave up 7 bases and V 5 bases, and 11 bases lay outside the gene matches. Per the germline V gene, CDR1 is DFQATT and CDR2 is SNEGSKA (reference sequence). The length of the CDR3 is 13 residues. The CDR3 region is CSARQGAYVEQYF. DNA for the CDR3: TGCAGTGCTCGACAGGGAGCCTACGTAGAGCAGTACTTC.

This clonotype was detected a few times. The chain recombines TRBV29-1 with TRBJ2-7; D perhaps matches TRBD2 (6 bases). The length of the CDR3 is 14 residues. Germline V gives CDR1 SQVTM, CDR2 ANQGSEA. V was clipped by 0 bases and J by 0 bases, with 9 bases between them. CDR3 bases: TGCAGCGTTGAAGAGGCGGGAAGCTCCTACGAGCAGTACTTC. Translated, it gives CSVEEAGSSYEQYF.

There are a few counts of this clonotype. The J gene is TRBJ2-3, the V gene TRBV6-2 or TRBV6-3; D unresolved. V lost 0 bases and J 4 bases, leaving 5 bases between the germline ends. CDR1 and CDR2 from the germline V gene are MNHEY and SVGEGT. The CDR3 has 13 amino acids. CDR3 loop: CASSYSPPDTQYF. Here the CDR3 DNA reads TGTGCCAGCAGTTACTCGCCCCCAGATACGCAGTATTTT.

The rearrangement joins TRBV7-3 to TRBJ2-4; 12 nucleotides agree with TRBD1. The end of the DNA aligns better with TRBJ2-7, so the J call may be wrong. From germline, CDR1 is SGHTA and CDR2 FQGTGA. There are 15 residues in the CDR3. The CDR3 DNA reads as TGTGCCAGCAGCTCAGAGGGACAGGGGGCCAACGAGCAGTACTTC. This encodes CASSSEGQGANEQYF.

The V call is TRBV20-1, the J call TRBJ2-5; 11 nucleotides line up with TRBD2. J gave up 11 bases and V 0 bases, and 17 bases lay outside the gene matches. CDR1 and CDR2 from the germline V gene are DFQATT and SNEGSKA (reference sequence). CDR3 length: 17 residues. Written as DNA, the CDR3 is TGCAGTGCTAGAGATCCAACCCGTCTAGCGGGGGGCAATGAGCAGTACTTC. This sequence encodes CSARDPTRLAGGNEQYF.

Note on this clonotype: A much larger clone lies a single base off, so this may be a read error. The J gene is TRBJ2-5, the V gene TRBV29-1, with 7 nucleotides matching TRBD1. Germline V gives CDR1 SQVTM, CDR2 ANQGSEA. The CDR3 has 15 amino acids. The V and J ends lost 6 bases and 11 bases, in that order; junction bases with no gene match: 21. The CDR3 DNA follows: TGCAGCGTCTCCCTTCGGCAGGGGACAGTCAATGAGCAGTACTTC. Amino acids: CSVSLRQGTVNEQYF. The complete variable domain, with remaining parts taken from reference TRBV29-1 and TRBJ2-5, reads SAVISQKPSRDICQRGTSLTIQCQVDSQVTMMFWYRQQPGQSLTLIATANQGSEATYESGFVIDKFPISRPNLTFSTLTVSNMSPEDSSIYLCSVSLRQGTVNEQYFGPGTRLLVL.

This clonotype has just a few counts. The chain uses TRBV7-2 and TRBJ2-1; 13 bases agree with TRBD2. After removal of 5 bases from V and 10 bases from J, the junction contained 11 bases not matched to a gene. The CDR3 spans 16 residues. Per the germline V gene, CDR1 is SGHTA and CDR2 is FQGNSA. CDR3 sequence (DNA): TGTGCCAGCAGCCCCGTCGGGACTAGCGGGATCAGGGAGCAGTTCTTC. Residues: CASSPVGTSGIREQFF. The complete variable domain, with remaining parts taken from reference TRBV7-2 and TRBJ2-1, reads GAGVSQSPSNKVTEKGKDVELRCDPISGHTALYWYRQSLGQGLEFLIYFQGNSAPDKSGLPSDRFSAERTGGSVSTLTIQRTQQEDSAVYLCASSPVGTSGIREQFFGPGTRLTVL.

The rearrangement links TRBV28 to TRBJ1-1, with TRBD1 identical over 7 bases. This CDR3 region has 14 residues. Trimming removed 7 bases from V and 1 base from J; junction bases left unmatched: 6. The V gene's germline CDR1 is MDHEN and CDR2 SYDVKM. The chain's CDR3 is CASIRQGGNTEAFF. In DNA, the CDR3 is TGTGCCAGCATCCGACAGGGAGGGAACACTGAAGCTTTCTTT.

This clonotype appeared a few times. CDR3: CAWKGETQYF. DNA of the CDR3: TGTGCCTGGAAAGGAGAGACCCAGTACTTC. V is TRBV30 and J is TRBJ2-5; no definite D call. This CDR3 is built from 10 residues. V was trimmed by 4 bases and J by 4 bases, leaving 4 bases between them. Per the germline V gene, CDR1 is GTSNPN and CDR2 is SVGIG (reference sequence).

This clonotype appeared a single time. Germline and junction disagree at one end, which may indicate a read error. The gene calls are TRBV4-1 and TRBJ2-3, with 10 bases identical to TRBD2. The length of the CDR3 is 15 residues. Germline CDR1 reads MGHRA; CDR2 reads YSYEKL. CDR3 nucleotides: TGCACCAGCAGCCGGGCTAGCGGGGGTTTAGATACGCAGTATTTT. Translating it yields CTSSRASGGLDTQYF.

The chain is built from TRBV9 and TRBJ2-1, with TRBD2 matching over 9 bases. The CDR3 loop spans 15 amino acids. Germline CDR1 SGDLS, CDR2 YYNGEE. V dropped 0 bases and J dropped 6; count of bases not matched to a gene: 4. The CDR3 loop is CASSVETSGFNEQFF. The CDR3 DNA sequence: TGTGCCAGCAGCGTAGAGACTAGCGGTTTCAATGAGCAGTTCTTC.

The chain has TRBV5-1 and TRBJ2-5; a possible D gene is TRBD2 (6 bases). The DNA end is more similar to TRBJ2-7, so the J call may be wrong. This CDR3 contains 15 residues. Germline loops: CDR1 SGHRS, CDR2 YFSETQ. The CDR3 DNA reads TGCGCCAGCAGACCCACGGCTAGCGACACCTACGAGCAGTACTTC. This codes for CASRPTASDTYEQYF.